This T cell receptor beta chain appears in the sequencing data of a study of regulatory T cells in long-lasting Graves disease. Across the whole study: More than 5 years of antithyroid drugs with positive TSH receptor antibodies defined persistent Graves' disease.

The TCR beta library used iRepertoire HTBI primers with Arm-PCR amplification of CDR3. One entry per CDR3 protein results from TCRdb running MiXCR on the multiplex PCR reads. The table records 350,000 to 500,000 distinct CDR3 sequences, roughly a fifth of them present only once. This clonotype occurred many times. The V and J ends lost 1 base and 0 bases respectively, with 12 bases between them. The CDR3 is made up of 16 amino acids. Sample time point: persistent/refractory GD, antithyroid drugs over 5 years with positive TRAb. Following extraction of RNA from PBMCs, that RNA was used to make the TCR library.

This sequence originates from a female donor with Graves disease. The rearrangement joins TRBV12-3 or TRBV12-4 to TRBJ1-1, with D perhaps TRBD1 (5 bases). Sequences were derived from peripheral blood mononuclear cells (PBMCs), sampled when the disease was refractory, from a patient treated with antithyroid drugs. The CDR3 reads CASSLVFWGMNTEAFF. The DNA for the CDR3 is TGTGCCAGCAGTTTAGTCTTTTGGGGGATGAACACTGAAGCTTTCTTT.